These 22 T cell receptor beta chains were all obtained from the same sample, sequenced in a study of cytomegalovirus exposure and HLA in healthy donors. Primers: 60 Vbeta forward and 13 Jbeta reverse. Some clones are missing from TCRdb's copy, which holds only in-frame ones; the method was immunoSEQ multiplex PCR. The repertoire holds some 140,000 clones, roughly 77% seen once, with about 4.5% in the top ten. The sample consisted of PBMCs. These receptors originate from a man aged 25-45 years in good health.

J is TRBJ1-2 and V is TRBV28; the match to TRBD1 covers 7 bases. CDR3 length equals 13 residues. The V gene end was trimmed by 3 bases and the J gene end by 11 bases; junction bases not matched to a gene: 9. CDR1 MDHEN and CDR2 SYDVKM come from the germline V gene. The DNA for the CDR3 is TGTGCCAGCAGTTTGGGACAGCCCTCGGGTTACACCTTC. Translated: CASSLGQPSGYTF.

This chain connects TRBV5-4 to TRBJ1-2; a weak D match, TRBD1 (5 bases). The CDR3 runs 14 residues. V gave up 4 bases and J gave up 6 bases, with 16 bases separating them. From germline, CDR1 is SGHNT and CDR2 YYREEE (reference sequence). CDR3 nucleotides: TGTGCCAGCAGCCAGGGTCCGATGGCCAATGGCTACACCTTC. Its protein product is CASSQGPMANGYTF.

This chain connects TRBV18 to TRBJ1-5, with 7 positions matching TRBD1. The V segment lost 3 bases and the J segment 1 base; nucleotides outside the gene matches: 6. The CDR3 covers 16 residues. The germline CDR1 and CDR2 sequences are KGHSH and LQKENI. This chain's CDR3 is CASSPGQVVSNQPQHF. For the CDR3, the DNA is TGTGCCAGCTCACCTGGACAGGTGGTAAGCAATCAGCCCCAGCATTTT.

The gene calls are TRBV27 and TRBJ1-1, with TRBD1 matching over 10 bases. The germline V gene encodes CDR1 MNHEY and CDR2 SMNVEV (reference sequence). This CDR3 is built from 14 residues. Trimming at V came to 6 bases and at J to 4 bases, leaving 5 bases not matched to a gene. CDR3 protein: CASRDRGVRTEAFF. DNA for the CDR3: TGTGCCAGCAGGGACAGGGGGGTACGCACTGAAGCTTTCTTT.

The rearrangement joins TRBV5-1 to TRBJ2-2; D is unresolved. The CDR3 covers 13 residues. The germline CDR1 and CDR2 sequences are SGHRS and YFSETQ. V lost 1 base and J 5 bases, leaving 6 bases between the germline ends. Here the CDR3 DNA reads TGCGCCAGCAGCTTGTTAGAAACCGGGGAGCTGTTTTTT. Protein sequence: CASSLLETGELFF.

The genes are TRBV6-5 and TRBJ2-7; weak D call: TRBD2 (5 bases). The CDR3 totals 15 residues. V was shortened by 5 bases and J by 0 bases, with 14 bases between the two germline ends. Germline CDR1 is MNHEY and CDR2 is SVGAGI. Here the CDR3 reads CASSRGAESSYEQYF. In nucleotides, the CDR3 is TGTGCCAGCAGTCGGGGAGCGGAGAGCTCCTACGAGCAGTACTTC.

CDR3 bases: TGTGCCAGCAGCCCCCTGGGGAGTATGAACACTGAAGCTTTCTTT. Translated, it gives CASSPLGSMNTEAFF. The rearrangement links TRBV7-3 to TRBJ1-1; D gene unclear. From germline, CDR1 is SGHTA and CDR2 FQGTGA. Trimming cost V 5 bases and J 0 bases, with 13 bases left between them. The CDR3 contains 15 residues.

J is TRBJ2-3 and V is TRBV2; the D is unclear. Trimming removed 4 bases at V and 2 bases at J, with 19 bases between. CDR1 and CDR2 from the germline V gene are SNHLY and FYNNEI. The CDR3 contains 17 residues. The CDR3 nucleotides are TGTGCCAGCAGTGTTTTGCCAGGAACCACCTTCACAGATACGCAGTATTTT. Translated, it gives CASSVLPGTTFTDTQYF. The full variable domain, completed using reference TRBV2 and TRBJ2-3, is EPEVTQTPSHQVTQMGQEVILRCVPISNHLYFYWYRQILGQKVEFLVSFYNNEISEKSEIFDDQFSVERPDGSNFTLKIRSTKLEDSAMYFCASSVLPGTTFTDTQYFGPGTRLTVL.

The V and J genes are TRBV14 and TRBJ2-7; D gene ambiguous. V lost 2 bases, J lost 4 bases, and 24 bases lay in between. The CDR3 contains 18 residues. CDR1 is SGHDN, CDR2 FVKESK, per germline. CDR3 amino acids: CASSQQAKIPLVRYEQYF. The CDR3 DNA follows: TGTGCCAGCAGCCAACAAGCCAAGATACCCCTCGTCCGGTACGAGCAGTACTTC. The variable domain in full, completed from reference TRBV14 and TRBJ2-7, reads EAGVTQFPSHSVIEKGQTVTLRCDPISGHDNLYWYRRVMGKEIKFLLHFVKESKQDESGMPNNRFLAERTGGTYSTLKVQPAELEDSGVYFCASSQQAKIPLVRYEQYFGPGTRLTVT.

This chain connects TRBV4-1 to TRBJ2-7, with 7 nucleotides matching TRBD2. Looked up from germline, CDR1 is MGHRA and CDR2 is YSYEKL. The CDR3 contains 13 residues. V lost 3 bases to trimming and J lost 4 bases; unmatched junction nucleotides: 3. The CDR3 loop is CASSQAGEYEQYF. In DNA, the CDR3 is TGCGCCAGCAGCCAGGCGGGAGAGTACGAGCAGTACTTC.

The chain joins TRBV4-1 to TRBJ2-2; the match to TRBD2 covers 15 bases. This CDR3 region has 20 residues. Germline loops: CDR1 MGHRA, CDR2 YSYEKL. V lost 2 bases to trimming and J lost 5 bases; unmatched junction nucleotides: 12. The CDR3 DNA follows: TGCGCCAGCAGCCAACTTGGACTAGCGGGAGGGCCCCTAAGAACCGGGGAGCTGTTTTTT. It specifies CASSQLGLAGGPLRTGELFF.

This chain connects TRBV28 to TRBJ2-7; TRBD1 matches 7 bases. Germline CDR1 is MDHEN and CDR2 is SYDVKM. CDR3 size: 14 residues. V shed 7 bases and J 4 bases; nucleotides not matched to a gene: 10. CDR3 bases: TGTGCCAGCATTCCAGGGGACAGACAATACGAGCAGTACTTC. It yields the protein CASIPGDRQYEQYF.

The CDR3 spells CASSDSGFGGELFF. CDR3 nucleotide sequence: TGCGCCAGCAGCGATTCAGGGTTCGGCGGGGAGCTGTTTTTT. The chain recombines TRBV5-1 with TRBJ2-2; tentatively, D is TRBD1 (5 bases). The CDR3 sequence is 14 residues long. Germline loops: CDR1 SGHRS, CDR2 YFSETQ. The V end lost 4 bases, the J end lost 7 bases, and 14 bases lay between the germline ends.

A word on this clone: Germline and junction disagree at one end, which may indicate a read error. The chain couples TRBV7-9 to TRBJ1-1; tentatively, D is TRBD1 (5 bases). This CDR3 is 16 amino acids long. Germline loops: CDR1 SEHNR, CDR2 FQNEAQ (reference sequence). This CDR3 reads CSSSLIFHQEGTEAFF. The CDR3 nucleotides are TGTTCCAGCAGCTTAATTTTCCACCAGGAGGGGACTGAAGCTTTCTTT.

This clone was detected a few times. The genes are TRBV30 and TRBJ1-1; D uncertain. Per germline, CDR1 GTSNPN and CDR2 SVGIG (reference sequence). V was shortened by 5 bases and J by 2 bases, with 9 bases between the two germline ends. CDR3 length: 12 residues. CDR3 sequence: CAWGRENTEAFF. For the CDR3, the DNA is TGTGCCTGGGGACGGGAAAACACTGAAGCTTTCTTT.

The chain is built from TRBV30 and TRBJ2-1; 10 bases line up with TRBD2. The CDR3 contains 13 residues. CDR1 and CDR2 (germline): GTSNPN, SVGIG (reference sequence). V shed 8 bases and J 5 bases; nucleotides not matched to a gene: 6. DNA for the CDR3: TGTGCCCGCGAGCGGGAGGGCCACAATGAGCAGTTCTTC. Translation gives CAREREGHNEQFF.

This chain's CDR3 is CSVGVGLSYGYTF. CDR3 bases: TGCAGCGTTGGAGTGGGGCTTTCCTATGGCTACACCTTC. This chain links TRBV29-1 with TRBJ1-2, with D possibly matching TRBD1 (5 bases). V dropped 4 bases and J dropped 4 bases, with 13 bases sitting between them. In germline, CDR1 is SQVTM, CDR2 ANQGSEA. This CDR3 region has 13 residues. The variable domain in full, completed from reference TRBV29-1 and TRBJ1-2, reads SAVISQKPSRDICQRGTSLTIQCQVDSQVTMMFWYRQQPGQSLTLIATANQGSEATYESGFVIDKFPISRPNLTFSTLTVSNMSPEDSSIYLCSVGVGLSYGYTFGSGTRLTVV.

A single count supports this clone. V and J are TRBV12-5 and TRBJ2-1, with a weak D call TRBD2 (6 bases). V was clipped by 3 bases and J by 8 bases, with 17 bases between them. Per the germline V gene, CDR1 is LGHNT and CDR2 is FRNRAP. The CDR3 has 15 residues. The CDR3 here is CASGFLEGLYDEQFF. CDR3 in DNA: TGTGCTAGTGGTTTCTTGGAGGGCCTGTACGATGAGCAGTTCTTC.

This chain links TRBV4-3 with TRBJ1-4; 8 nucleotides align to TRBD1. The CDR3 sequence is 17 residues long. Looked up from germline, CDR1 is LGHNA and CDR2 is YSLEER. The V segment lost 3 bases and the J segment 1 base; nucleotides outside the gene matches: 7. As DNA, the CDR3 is TGCGCCAGCAGCCACCCCAGGGGGCGCCTAACTAATGAAAAACTGTTTTTT. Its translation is CASSHPRGRLTNEKLFF.

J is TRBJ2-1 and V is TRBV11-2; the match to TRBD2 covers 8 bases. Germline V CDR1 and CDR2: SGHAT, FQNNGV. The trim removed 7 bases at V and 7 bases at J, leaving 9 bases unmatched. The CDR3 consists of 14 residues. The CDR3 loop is CASIEWSGRNEQFF. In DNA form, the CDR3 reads TGTGCCAGCATCGAGTGGAGCGGGAGAAATGAGCAGTTCTTC.

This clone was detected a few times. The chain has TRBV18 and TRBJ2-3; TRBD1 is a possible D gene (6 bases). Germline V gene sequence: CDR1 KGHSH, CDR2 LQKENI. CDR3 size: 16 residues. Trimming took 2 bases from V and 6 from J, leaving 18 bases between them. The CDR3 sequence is CASSPDHRALADTQYF. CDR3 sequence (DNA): TGTGCCAGCTCACCAGATCACAGGGCTCTCGCGGATACGCAGTATTTT.

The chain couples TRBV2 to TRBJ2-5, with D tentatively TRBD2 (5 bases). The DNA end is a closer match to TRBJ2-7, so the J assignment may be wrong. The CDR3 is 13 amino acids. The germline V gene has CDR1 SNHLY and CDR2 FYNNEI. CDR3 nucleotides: TGTGCCAGCTTCTCGCGGGTTAACTACGAGCAGTACTTC. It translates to CASFSRVNYEQYF.